This T cell receptor (beta chain) was identified during a study of OX40 agonist ivuxolimab in advanced cancers. Sequencing was performed with immunoSEQ multiplex PCR; in TCRdb, only in-frame clones are kept and a portion is missing. The profile covers 75,000 to 100,000 clones, with approximately 87% appearing a single time and less than 6.5% taken by the ten largest. Turning to this clone: Antigen specificity is unknown.

General study points: There was clonal expansion of CD4+ and CD8+ blood T cells by week 6 at 0.1 to 3.0 mg/kg.

The sample consisted of CD4+ or CD8+ T cells sorted from blood, taken in a trial of the OX40 agonist ivuxolimab. The TCR comes from an adult with an advanced solid tumor such as melanoma, head and neck, liver or kidney cancer.

The CDR3 region has the DNA TGTGCCTGGAGATCGGACAGGAACACTGAAGCTTTCTTT. It codes for CAWRSDRNTEAFF. The V call is TRBV30, the J call TRBJ1-1; possible D gene TRBD1, 6 bases. Germline CDR1 is GTSNPN and CDR2 is SVGIG (reference sequence). Between the trimmed V and J ends, which lost 3 bases and 1 base, there was a span of 9 bases. The CDR3 is 13 residues long.